The subject of this entry is one T cell receptor (beta chain). This clonotype was seen at least ten times. Its antigen is unknown. Base qualities are not recorded, but no much larger clone differs from it by a single base. The ophthalmopathy patients had moderately to severely active disease, with a Clinical Activity Score of 3 or higher, a NOSPECS grade of 4 or higher, and a disease duration of less than 3 months. Anyone with other autoimmune diseases, uncontrolled infections, pregnancy or lactation was excluded from the study. Diagnosis was based on clinical symptoms, serum thyroxine, TRAb, thyroid ultrasound and orbital computed tomography. PBMCs were isolated from about 9.2 ml of fresh peripheral blood by Ficoll-Paque density gradient centrifugation. Trizol reagent was used to extract the total RNA, and its quality was then checked on an Agilent 2100 Bioanalyzer. These data are taken from a study of Graves' ophthalmopathy and Graves' hyperthyroidism (dated by TCRdb to 2016 to 2018). Background for the entire study: Peripheral blood samples were taken at the time of initial diagnosis, before any treatment was given. The study used TCR beta repertoire signatures to distinguish Graves' ophthalmopathy from Graves' hyperthyroidism and to predict progression to ophthalmopathy. In total, approximately 130 blood samples were TCR-sequenced: approximately 42 ophthalmopathy, approximately 80 hyperthyroidism and roughly 17 hyperthyroidism-to-ophthalmopathy patients. To explore V-J signatures distinguishing ophthalmopathy from hyperthyroidism, a discovery set of more than 95 patients (roughly 44 ophthalmopathy, roughly 55 stable hyperthyroidism) was enrolled. An independent validation cohort comprised fewer than 20 hyperthyroidism patients and over 15 patients who later progressed from hyperthyroidism to ophthalmopathy. In over 5 hyperthyroidism patients, the T-cell repertoire of thyroid tissue was compared with the T-cell repertoire of blood. Following sampling, methimazole starting at 30 mg daily was administered to hyperthyroidism patients, and high-dose intravenous methylprednisolone was administered to ophthalmopathy patients. What the work shows at the level of the full study, not this receptor alone: Among expanded thyroid clonotypes with frequency above 0.001, most also showed up in blood, which suggests that blood repertoires may reflect the thyroid immune response. No statistical method was used to predetermine the sample size, and group allocation was not hidden from the investigators. In validation, the model predicted ophthalmopathy progression with about 70% sensitivity and approximately 78% specificity; roughly 12 predicted patients were CT-confirmed with GO in a median of approximately six months. Ophthalmopathy was separated from stable hyperthyroidism by the 13-signature model with just under 90% sensitivity and roughly 83% specificity in cross-validation and with 80%/75% in the test set.

For repertoire sequencing, the TCR beta CDR3 regions were amplified from RNA transcripts. The first round of RT-PCR was done with HTBI primers and the Qiagen OneStep RT-PCR kit, and was followed by a second round of multiplex PCR, then size selection and purification. Sequencing of the libraries was carried out on an Illumina HiSeq2000 in paired-end mode with 100 bp reads. Processing in the source paper ran as follows. SOAPnuke was used to process the reads, removing any read that contained adapters or uncalled bases, had a mean Phred below 15, or lacked an exact match to the constant primer or identifier. COPE v1.2.5 was used to merge the high-quality paired reads. Clonotypes were defined as unique nucleotide sequences and were aligned to IMGT TRB V, D and J references using MiTCR v1.1. The analysis was limited to V-J combinations with a frequency above 0.0001, which together covered about 99% of the repertoires. A TCR clonal expansion and chaos score per V-J combination was defined as the ratio of F50 clonal expansion to chaos observed in the TCRdist matrix. Welch's t-statistics and random forest were used to narrow the features down to approximately twelve V-J combinations, which were then fed into a naive Bayes classifier. Thyroid-blood repertoire similarity was quantified with the Morisita-Horn index. TCRdb applied fastp at Q25 and MiXCR to the public reads, then kept only in-frame beta chains. Under each unique CDR3 protein, matching rows form one entry showing the most common genes and DNA. The V and J calls come from TCRdb's annotation, not from the publication. For this sample the table gives approximately 330,000 distinct CDR3 sequences, of which 15% to 20% were detected only once. The top ten hold 9% to 15% of the sample.

Sequenced material: peripheral blood. The sequence came from an adult man with Graves' ophthalmopathy.

The DNA sequence follows: TGTGCCAGCAGTTACTCCGGGGGGCTTAAGTTTTACGAGCAGTACTTC. Its protein product is CASSYSGGLKFYEQYF. The V and J segments used are TRBV6-5 and TRBJ2-7, with TRBD2 as a weak D call on 7 bases. CDR1 and CDR2, per the germline V gene, are MNHEY and SVGAGI. From the cysteine through the phenylalanine, the CDR3 covers 16 amino acids. The DNA shown is the 48-base CDR3, in frame from base 1. The V end loses 0 bases and the J end loses 4 bases, and a stretch of 16 bases separates them.